The source of this T cell receptor (beta chain) is a study of OX40 agonist ivuxolimab in advanced cancers. Background on the whole study: Ivuxolimab was a fully human IgG2 agonistic monoclonal antibody targeting the costimulatory receptor OX40 (CD134). Partial responses occurred in three dose-escalation patients, of whom one had hepatocellular carcinoma and two had cutaneous melanoma. The monotherapy dose-escalation portion (N = 52 patients) of the phase I ivuxolimab trial is reported in the paper. Intravenous ivuxolimab was administered to patients every 2 weeks at six dose levels: 0.01, 0.1, 0.3, 1.5, 3 and 10 mg/kg. Among the roughly 50 dose-escalation patients, around 20 had hepatocellular carcinoma, approximately 15 melanoma, 9 renal cell carcinoma and 9 head and neck cancer. Prior anti-PD-1, anti-PD-L1 or anti-CTLA-4 therapy was permitted, and about two fifths of dose-escalation patients had received checkpoint inhibitors. In the dose-escalation cohort, around four fifths of patients were male, and the mean age was approximately 60 years, with a range of roughly 23 to 85. The purpose of peripheral TCRbeta sequencing was to test whether ivuxolimab changed TCR sequence diversity and led to clonal T-cell expansion.

To sequence the TCRbeta CDR3 region, genomic DNA was isolated from the sorted cells. The immunoSEQ Assay was used to sequence the TCRbeta CDR3 regions. This immuneACCESS table, as held by TCRdb, lists in-frame sequences with V and J called but not all clones. Of the missing ones, under half trace to an unresolved V gene in checked studies; the others have no known cause. Counted in this sample were 66,000 or so clones; 85% of them appeared once. The biggest ten clones account for approximately 4.3% of the sample. A distance of 10 bases separates the germline ends of V and J, which lose 2 bases and 2 bases respectively. The CDR3 runs 15 amino acids, cysteine and phenylalanine included. The sequence is cut down to CDR3 DNA, 45 bases in frame from base 1. Looking up the germline V gene yields CDR1 MNHNS and CDR2 SASEGT. The paper's findings and limits, for the study overall: The antigen specificity of the clonally expanded peripheral T cells was not determined. Low levels of normalized T-cell clonal expansion were also seen in some nonresponding patients. After ivuxolimab, expanded clones were on average more numerous among CD8+ T cells than among CD4+ T cells. In partial responders in the 0.1-3.0 mg/kg groups, normalized peripheral clonal expansion was found to be among the lowest, especially among CD8+ T cells. At doses from 0.1 to 3.0 mg/kg, clonal expansion was seen in both CD4+ and CD8+ blood T cells between baseline and week 6.

Concerning this clone: The antigen it binds to is not known. Base quality data are lacking; no much larger clone is found one base away.

Patients with autoimmune disease history or receiving systemic immunosuppression were excluded from the trial. Peripheral blood for TCR sequencing was collected from all dose cohorts at baseline, on cycle 4 day 1, and on cycle 7 day 1. Samples came from an open-label, multicenter, first-in-human phase I dose-escalation trial of ivuxolimab. Adults with locally advanced or metastatic melanoma, renal cell, hepatocellular, or head and neck squamous cell carcinoma were enrolled in the trial. Before TCR sequencing, CD4+ T cells and CD8+ T cells from peripheral blood were sorted into separate populations.

The sample was CD4+ or CD8+ T cells sorted from blood, taken in a trial of the OX40 agonist ivuxolimab. This receptor was taken from an adult with an advanced solid tumor such as melanoma, head and neck, liver or kidney cancer. Rearrangement joined TRBV6-1 to TRBJ1-5; the D gene cannot be named for sure. The DNA is TGTGCCAGCAGTGAACGGGGTAGGGGCAATCAGCCCCAGCATTTT. Its translation reads: CASSERGRGNQPQHF.